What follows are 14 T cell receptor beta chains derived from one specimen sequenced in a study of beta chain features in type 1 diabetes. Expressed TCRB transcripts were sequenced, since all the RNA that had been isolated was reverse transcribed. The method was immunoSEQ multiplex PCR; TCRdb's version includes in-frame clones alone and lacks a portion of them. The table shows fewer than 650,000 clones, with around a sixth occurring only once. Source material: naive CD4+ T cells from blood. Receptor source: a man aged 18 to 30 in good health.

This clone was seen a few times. The CDR3: CASSTPLGVGEEQYF. In DNA, the CDR3 is TGTGCCAGTAGTACTCCTCTTGGGGTCGGCGAAGAGCAGTACTTC. The chain joins TRBV19 to TRBJ2-7; the D is unclear. The CDR3 spans 15 residues. Trimming removed 4 bases from V and 7 bases from J, with 20 bases in between. From germline, CDR1 is LNHDA and CDR2 SQIVND (reference sequence).

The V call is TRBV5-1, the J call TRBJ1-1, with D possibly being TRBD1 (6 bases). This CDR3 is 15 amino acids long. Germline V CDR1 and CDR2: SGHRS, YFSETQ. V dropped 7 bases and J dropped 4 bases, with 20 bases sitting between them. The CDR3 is CASGEQGPGRTEAFF. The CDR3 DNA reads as TGCGCCAGCGGCGAACAGGGCCCTGGGCGCACTGAAGCTTTCTTT.

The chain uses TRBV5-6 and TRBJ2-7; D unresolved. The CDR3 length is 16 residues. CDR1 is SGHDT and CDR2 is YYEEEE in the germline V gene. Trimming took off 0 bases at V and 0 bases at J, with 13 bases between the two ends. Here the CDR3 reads CASSLAGSGSSYEQYF. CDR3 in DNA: TGTGCCAGCAGCTTGGCCGGATCGGGTAGCTCCTACGAGCAGTACTTC.

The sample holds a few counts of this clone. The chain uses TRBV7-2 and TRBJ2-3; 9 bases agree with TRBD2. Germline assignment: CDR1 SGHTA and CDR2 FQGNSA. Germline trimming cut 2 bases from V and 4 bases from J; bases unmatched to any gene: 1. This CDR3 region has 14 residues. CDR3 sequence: CASSLRLAADTQYF. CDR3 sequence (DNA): TGTGCCAGCAGCTTAAGACTAGCGGCAGATACGCAGTATTTT.

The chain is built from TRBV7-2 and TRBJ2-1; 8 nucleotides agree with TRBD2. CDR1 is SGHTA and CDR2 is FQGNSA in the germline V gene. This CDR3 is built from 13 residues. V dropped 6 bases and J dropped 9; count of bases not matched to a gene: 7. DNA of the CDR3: TGTGCCAGCAGTCGGGAGACTAGCGCTGAGCAGTTCTTC. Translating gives CASSRETSAEQFF.

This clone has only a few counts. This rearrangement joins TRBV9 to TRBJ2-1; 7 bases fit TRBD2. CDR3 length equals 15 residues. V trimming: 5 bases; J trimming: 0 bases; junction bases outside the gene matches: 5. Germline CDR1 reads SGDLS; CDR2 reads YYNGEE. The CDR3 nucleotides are TGTGCCAGCAGTGCCGGGGGGAACTCCTACAATGAGCAGTTCTTC. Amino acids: CASSAGGNSYNEQFF.

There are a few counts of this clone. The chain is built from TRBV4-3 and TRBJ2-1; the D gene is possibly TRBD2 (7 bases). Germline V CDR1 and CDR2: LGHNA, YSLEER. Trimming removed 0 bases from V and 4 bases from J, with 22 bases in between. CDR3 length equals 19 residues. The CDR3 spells CASSQEGGLGLADYNEQFF. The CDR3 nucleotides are TGCGCCAGCAGCCAAGAGGGGGGGCTGGGGCTAGCGGATTACAATGAGCAGTTCTTC.

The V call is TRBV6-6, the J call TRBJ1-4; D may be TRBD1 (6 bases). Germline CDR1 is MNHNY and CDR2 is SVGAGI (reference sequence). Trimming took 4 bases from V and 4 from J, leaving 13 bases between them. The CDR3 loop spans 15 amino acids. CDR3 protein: CASSFRQAGNEKLFF. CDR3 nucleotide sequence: TGTGCCAGCAGTTTTAGACAGGCGGGTAATGAAAAACTGTTTTTT.

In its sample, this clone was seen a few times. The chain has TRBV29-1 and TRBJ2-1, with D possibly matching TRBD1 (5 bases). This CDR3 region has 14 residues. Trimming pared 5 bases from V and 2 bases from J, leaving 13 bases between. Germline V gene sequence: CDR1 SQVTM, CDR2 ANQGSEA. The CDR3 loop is CSVMARVPYNEQFF. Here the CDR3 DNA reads TGCAGCGTTATGGCCAGGGTTCCCTACAATGAGCAGTTCTTC.

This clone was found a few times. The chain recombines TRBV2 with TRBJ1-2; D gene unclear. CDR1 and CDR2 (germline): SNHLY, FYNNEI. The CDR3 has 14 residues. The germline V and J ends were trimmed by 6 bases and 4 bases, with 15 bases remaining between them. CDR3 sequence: CASSVRMGFYGYTF. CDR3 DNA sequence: TGTGCCAGCAGCGTAAGAATGGGCTTCTATGGCTACACCTTC.

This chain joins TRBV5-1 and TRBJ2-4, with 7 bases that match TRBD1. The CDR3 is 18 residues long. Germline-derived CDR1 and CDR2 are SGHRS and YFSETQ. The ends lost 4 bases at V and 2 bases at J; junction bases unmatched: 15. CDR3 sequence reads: CASSPGQALVVSKNIQYF. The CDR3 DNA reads TGCGCCAGCAGCCCCGGACAGGCCCTGGTGGTTTCCAAAAACATTCAGTACTTC. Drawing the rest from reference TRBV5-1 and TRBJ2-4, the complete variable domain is KAGVTQTPRYLIKTRGQQVTLSCSPISGHRSVSWYQQTPGQGLQFLFEYFSETQRNKGNFPGRFSGRQFSNSRSEMNVSTLELGDSALYLCASSPGQALVVSKNIQYFGAGTRLSVL.

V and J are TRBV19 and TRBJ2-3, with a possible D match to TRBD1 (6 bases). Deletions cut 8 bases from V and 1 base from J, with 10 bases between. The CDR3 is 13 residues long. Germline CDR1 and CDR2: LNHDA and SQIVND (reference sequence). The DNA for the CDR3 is TGTGCCAGTGGGGACACCGGCACAGATACGCAGTATTTT. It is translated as CASGDTGTDTQYF.

The CDR3: CASSSTGIANYGYTF. The CDR3 DNA reads TGTGCCAGCAGTTCGACAGGGATAGCTAACTATGGCTACACCTTC. This chain uses TRBV27 with TRBJ1-2; 7 nucleotides match TRBD1. The ends lost 4 bases at V and 0 bases at J; junction bases unmatched: 5. The germline V gene encodes CDR1 MNHEY and CDR2 SMNVEV (reference sequence). The CDR3 is made up of 15 amino acids.

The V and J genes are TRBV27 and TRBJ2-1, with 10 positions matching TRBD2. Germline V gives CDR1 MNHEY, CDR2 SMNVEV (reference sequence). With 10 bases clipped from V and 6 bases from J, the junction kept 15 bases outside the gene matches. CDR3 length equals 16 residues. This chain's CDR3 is CATDRLAGGPRNEQFF. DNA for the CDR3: TGTGCCACCGACCGTTTAGCGGGAGGCCCCCGCAATGAGCAGTTCTTC.